Each of the 24 T cell receptor beta chains below was sequenced from the same sample in a study of OX40 agonist ivuxolimab in advanced cancers. The assay was immunoSEQ multiplex PCR, and TCRdb's table has in-frame clones only and misses some. Of some 60,000 clones detected, 70% to 90% appear once; the ten largest clones hold around 3.7%. This specimen consisted of CD4+ or CD8+ T cells sorted from blood, obtained in a trial of the OX40 agonist ivuxolimab. Receptor source: an adult with an advanced solid tumor such as melanoma, head and neck, liver or kidney cancer.

V gene TRBV5-1 combines with J gene TRBJ1-6; D ambiguous. CDR3 length: 16 amino acids. Trimming cost V 0 bases and J 7 bases, with 14 bases left between them. From germline, CDR1 is SGHRS and CDR2 YFSETQ. CDR3 residues: CASSLAPLDGNSPLHF. Written as DNA, the CDR3 is TGCGCCAGCAGCTTGGCCCCACTGGACGGGAATTCACCCCTCCACTTT.

CDR3 nucleotide sequence: TGTGCCAGCAGCTCGGACAGGGCGGATACGCAGTATTTT. Its protein is CASSSDRADTQYF. The chain recombines TRBV11-2 with TRBJ2-3, with 8 bases fitting TRBD1. Germline-derived CDR1 and CDR2 are SGHAT and FQNNGV. This CDR3 has 13 residues. V shed 4 bases, J shed 6 bases, and the junction held 3 bases outside the gene matches.

The chain joins TRBV7-2 to TRBJ2-5; D is uncertain. CDR1 is SGHTA, CDR2 FQGNSA, per germline. The CDR3 loop spans 14 amino acids. Trimming removed 4 bases from V and 2 bases from J, with 11 bases in between. As DNA, the CDR3 is TGTGCCAGCAGCTCGAACTACGCTCAAGAGACCCAGTACTTC. This gives the protein CASSSNYAQETQYF.

The J gene is TRBJ2-3, the V gene TRBV6-5; no reliable D call. Trimming pared 6 bases from V and 0 bases from J, leaving 4 bases between. CDR1 and CDR2 from the germline V gene are MNHEY and SVGAGI. The CDR3 contains 12 residues. This chain's CDR3 is CASSRSTDTQYF. CDR3 bases: TGTGCCAGCAGCCGGAGCACAGATACGCAGTATTTT.

The genes are TRBV7-2 and TRBJ2-3; D not resolved. CDR3 length: 13 residues. Trimming left V 4 bases short and J 2 bases short, with 7 bases between. Germline CDR1 SGHTA, CDR2 FQGNSA. The CDR3 coding sequence is TGTGCCAGCAGCTCCGGCCCCACAGATACGCAGTATTTT. Translation: CASSSGPTDTQYF.

V is TRBV5-1 and J is TRBJ1-1; D gene uncertain. Trimming left V 0 bases short and J 8 bases short, with 5 bases between. Germline V gene lookup returns CDR1 SGHRS and CDR2 YFSETQ. The CDR3 is 11 residues long. The CDR3 sequence: CASSLEGEAFF. The CDR3 region has the DNA TGCGCCAGCAGCTTGGAAGGAGAAGCTTTCTTT.

J is TRBJ1-1 and V is TRBV11-3; D possibly corresponds to TRBD1 (6 bases). CDR1 is SGHNT, CDR2 YENEEA, per germline. The CDR3 spans 15 residues. Trimming took off 0 bases at V and 4 bases at J, with 12 bases between the two ends. DNA for the CDR3: TGTGCCAGCAGCTTAGAAACAGGGTCGGTCACTGAAGCTTTCTTT. It encodes CASSLETGSVTEAFF.

V is TRBV6-5 and J is TRBJ1-3; D is undetermined. CDR3 length: 12 residues. Trimming shortened V by 7 bases and J by 2 bases, and 6 bases separated the two germline ends. Germline lookup yields CDR1 MNHEY and CDR2 SVGAGI. In DNA form, the CDR3 reads TGTGCCAGCACCACAACTGGAAACACCATATATTTT. Translating gives CASTTTGNTIYF.

The chain links TRBV4-2 to TRBJ1-6; D call uncertain. Trimming left V 0 bases short and J 5 bases short, with 11 bases between. CDR3 length: 16 residues. Germline CDR1 is LGHNA and CDR2 is YNFKEQ. The CDR3: CASSQDWAVNNSPLHF. The CDR3 DNA sequence: TGTGCCAGCAGCCAAGATTGGGCAGTTAATAATTCACCCCTCCACTTT.

The rearrangement links TRBV14 to TRBJ2-3; D uncertain. Germline values: CDR1 SGHDN, CDR2 FVKESK. The length of the CDR3 is 15 residues. Trimming shortened V by 2 bases and J by 0 bases, and 9 bases separated the two germline ends. CDR3 DNA sequence: TGTGCCAGCAGCCAACTCCCCGGAAGCACAGATACGCAGTATTTT. Translated, it gives CASSQLPGSTDTQYF.

The rearrangement uses TRBV6-1 and TRBJ2-7; D assignment may be TRBD1 or TRBD2 (5 bases each). Trimming stripped 5 bases from V and 3 bases from J, with 17 bases between. This CDR3 comprises 15 residues. Looked up from germline, CDR1 is MNHNS and CDR2 is SASEGT. The CDR3 is CASSSPGTVRYEQYF. The CDR3 DNA reads as TGTGCCAGCAGTTCTCCCGGGACGGTCCGCTACGAGCAGTACTTC.

This clone came up once. The chain couples TRBV15 to TRBJ2-3; TRBD2 might be the D (7 bases). Trimming removed 5 bases from V and 5 bases from J, with 17 bases in between. Germline CDR1 LNHNV, CDR2 YYDKDF (reference sequence). The CDR3 sequence is 15 residues long. CDR3 sequence (DNA): TGTGCCACCAGCCTCTCACGGGGGGCCAGAGATACGCAGTATTTT. It yields the protein CATSLSRGARDTQYF.

This clone was observed once. The V call is TRBV19, the J call TRBJ2-1; 12 nucleotides align to TRBD2. Losses at the gene ends were 1 base for V and 10 bases for J; bases not matched to a gene: 11. Germline CDR1 LNHDA, CDR2 SQIVND (reference sequence). CDR3 length: 17 residues. DNA of the CDR3: TGTGCCAGTAGTATAGGCGTTCTAGCGGGGGGGCTGAGGGAGCAGTTCTTC. Translation: CASSIGVLAGGLREQFF.

The rearrangement joins TRBV7-3 to TRBJ2-5; 7 nucleotides align to TRBD2. CDR3 length: 15 residues. Germline-derived CDR1 and CDR2 are SGHTA and FQGTGA. J gave up 1 base and V 5 bases, and 7 bases lay outside the gene matches. The CDR3 region is CASSTGLELQETQYF. The CDR3, as DNA: TGTGCCAGCAGCACTGGACTAGAGCTCCAAGAGACCCAGTACTTC.

This chain links TRBV30 with TRBJ2-5; a possible D gene is TRBD2 (5 bases). Judging by the DNA end, TRBJ2-7 fits better; the J call may be wrong. The CDR3 runs 15 residues. Germline CDR1 reads GTSNPN; CDR2 reads SVGIG (reference sequence). CDR3 coding DNA: TGTGCCTGGAGCCCGGGGATTACGCCTGGAGACGAGCAGTACTTC. Protein: CAWSPGITPGDEQYF.

V gene TRBV10-3 combines with J gene TRBJ2-7; 7 bases line up with TRBD2. This CDR3 has 16 residues. V gave up 4 bases and J gave up 5 bases; unmatched junction bases: 14. The germline gives CDR1 ENHRY, CDR2 SYGVKD. The CDR3 nucleotides read TGTGCCATCAGTGCCTCTGGGGGGGGGTTTGCCAACGAGCAGTACTTC. Amino acids: CAISASGGGFANEQYF.

The chain recombines TRBV10-3 with TRBJ1-4; TRBD1 agrees at 10 bases. Trimming took 0 bases from V and 2 from J; bases not matched to a gene: 6. This CDR3 comprises 18 residues. CDR1 and CDR2 (germline): ENHRY, SYGVKD. The CDR3: CAISESPGQGSTNEKLFF. The CDR3 region has the DNA TGTGCCATCAGTGAGTCTCCGGGACAGGGGTCGACTAATGAAAAACTGTTTTTT.

This clone has just one count. The CDR3 DNA reads as TGTGCCAGCAGCCCCAGGGAGAAAGGTTCTTACGAGCAGTACTTC. Its translation is CASSPREKGSYEQYF. The genes are TRBV9 and TRBJ2-7; D is perhaps TRBD1 or TRBD2 (5 bases each). The CDR3 spans 15 residues. Trimming took 4 bases from V and 4 from J, leaving 18 bases between them. Per germline, CDR1 SGDLS and CDR2 YYNGEE.

J is TRBJ2-1 and V is TRBV9; D call uncertain. The CDR3 covers 12 residues. Trimming stripped 4 bases from V and 10 bases from J, with 12 bases between. Germline CDR1 and CDR2: SGDLS and YYNGEE. The CDR3 sequence is CASSLSAGEQFF. CDR3 DNA: TGTGCCAGCAGCCTCTCGGCCGGGGAGCAGTTCTTC.

V usage is TRBV28 and J usage is TRBJ2-3; no firm D call. Deletions cut 2 bases from V and 2 bases from J, with 14 bases between. Germline CDR1 reads MDHEN; CDR2 reads SYDVKM. CDR3 size: 16 residues. CDR3 coding DNA: TGTGCCAGCAGTTTAATCGGCCCAGCTTACACAGATACGCAGTATTTT. This translates into CASSLIGPAYTDTQYF.

This clone occurred once. V is TRBV7-2 and J is TRBJ2-5; TRBD1 aligns across 9 bases. Germline V gene lookup returns CDR1 SGHTA and CDR2 FQGNSA. This CDR3 is 15 amino acids long. The ends lost 3 bases at V and 9 bases at J; junction bases unmatched: 11. The CDR3 loop is CASSFSTGGEAAQYF. The CDR3 region has the DNA TGTGCCAGCAGCTTCTCAACAGGGGGCGAGGCGGCCCAGTACTTC.

A remark on this clone: The junction differs from germline at one of its ends, possibly a read error. The J gene is TRBJ2-2, the V gene TRBV5-4, with 8 bases matching TRBD1. Germline CDR1 and CDR2: SGHNT and YYREEE (reference sequence). The CDR3 totals 14 residues. The CDR3: CASGVDREHRGAVF. The CDR3 DNA reads TGTGCCAGCGGGGTGGACAGGGAACACCGGGGAGCTGTTTTT. Full variable domain (missing parts from reference TRBV5-4 and TRBJ2-2): ETGVTQSPTHLIKTRGQQVTLRCSSQSGHNTVSWYQQALGQGPQFIFQYYREEENGRGNFPPRFSGLQFPNYSSELNVNALELDDSALYLCASGVDREHRGAVFGEGSRLTVL.

The CDR3 sequence: CASRPTGPLNYGYTF. CDR3 DNA: TGTGCCAGCAGACCCACCGGGCCCTTAAACTATGGCTACACCTTC. The chain carries TRBV6-5 and TRBJ1-2; no firm D call. Trimming left V 6 bases short and J 2 bases short, with 16 bases between. Germline V CDR1 and CDR2: MNHEY, SVGAGI. The CDR3 runs 15 residues.

V and J are TRBV6-6 and TRBJ2-3; 7 bases align to TRBD1. Germline V gives CDR1 MNHNY, CDR2 SVGAGI (reference sequence). The CDR3 has 13 residues. V shed 5 bases, J shed 11 bases, and the junction held 10 bases outside the gene matches. CDR3 nucleotides: TGTGCCAGCAGTCAAGGGGGACAGCCCTGGCAGTATTTT. This codes for CASSQGGQPWQYF.